Listed here are 5 T cell receptor beta chains from one sample, sequenced in a study of T cells in Graves' hyperthyroidism and ophthalmopathy. TCR beta CDR3 region amplification was performed from RNA transcripts. Using the HTBI primer set, a first-round RT-PCR was run on the TCR CDR3. TCRdb passed the multiplex PCR reads through MiXCR, listing each CDR3 protein once. The table shows 350,000 to 400,000 distinct CDR3 sequences, with about 15% occurring only once. Sequenced input: blood. The receptors were sampled from a woman between 55 and 75 years old with Graves' hyperthyroidism.

This clonotype was found a few times. The chain uses TRBV24-1 and TRBJ2-7; a weak D match, TRBD2 (5 bases). CDR3 length equals 14 residues. V was clipped by 4 bases and J by 5 bases, with 14 bases between them. CDR1 is KGHDR, CDR2 SFDVKD, per germline. The CDR3 reads CATSDSGGPNEQYF. CDR3 coding DNA: TGTGCCACCAGTGACTCCGGAGGTCCAAACGAGCAGTACTTC.

There are many counts of this clonotype. V usage is TRBV5-1 and J usage is TRBJ1-1, with no clear D. Germline CDR1 and CDR2: SGHRS and YFSETQ. The CDR3 loop spans 13 amino acids. V lost 2 bases, J lost 0 bases, and 5 bases lay in between. In DNA form, the CDR3 reads TGCGCCAGCAGCTTTGGGTTGAACACTGAAGCTTTCTTT. Protein: CASSFGLNTEAFF.

The gene calls are TRBV9 and TRBJ1-2, with 7 bases matching TRBD1. Germline V CDR1 and CDR2: SGDLS, YYNGEE. Trimming cost V 4 bases and J 8 bases; bases outside gene matches: 8. There are 13 residues in the CDR3. CDR3 coding DNA: TGTGCCAGCAGCCACCGGGACAGCTGGGGCTACACCTTC. It specifies CASSHRDSWGYTF.

This clonotype was seen ten or more times. This rearrangement joins TRBV7-9 to TRBJ2-4; unclear D gene. Germline CDR1 and CDR2: SEHNR and FQNEAQ (reference sequence). CDR3 length equals 15 residues. V was clipped by 5 bases and J by 0 bases, with 11 bases between them. The CDR3 region has the DNA TGTGCCAGCAGCGGACGAATCCTAGCCAAAAACATTCAGTACTTC. Translation gives CASSGRILAKNIQYF.

This clonotype was counted only a few times. This chain connects TRBV12-3 or TRBV12-4 to TRBJ2-5; TRBD1 matches 11 bases. The CDR3 totals 15 residues. The trim removed 7 bases at V and 2 bases at J, leaving 6 bases unmatched. Written as DNA, the CDR3 is TGTGCCAGCACCTCCGGGACAGGGGGACAAGAGACCCAGTACTTC. Protein sequence: CASTSGTGGQETQYF.